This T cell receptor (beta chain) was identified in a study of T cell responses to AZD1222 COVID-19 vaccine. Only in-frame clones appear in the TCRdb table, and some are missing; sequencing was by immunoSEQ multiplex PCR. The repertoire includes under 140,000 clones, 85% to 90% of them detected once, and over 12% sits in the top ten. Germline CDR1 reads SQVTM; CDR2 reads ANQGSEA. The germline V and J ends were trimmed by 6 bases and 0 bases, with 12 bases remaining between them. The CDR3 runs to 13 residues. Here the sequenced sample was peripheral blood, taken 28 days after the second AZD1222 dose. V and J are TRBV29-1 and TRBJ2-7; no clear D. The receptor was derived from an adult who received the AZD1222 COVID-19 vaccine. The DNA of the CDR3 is TGCAGCGTCACACAGAGTTACTCCTACGAGCAGTACTTC. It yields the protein CSVTQSYSYEQYF.